This T cell receptor (beta chain) was sequenced for a study of blood T cell repertoires in COVID-19. The CDR3 extends over 13 amino acids. Germline-derived CDR1 and CDR2 are PRHDT and FYEKMQ (reference sequence). V was clipped by 2 bases and J by 10 bases; unmatched bases: 7. Only in-frame clones appear in the TCRdb table, and some are missing; sequencing was by immunoSEQ multiplex PCR. Here the sample spans under 250,000 clones, roughly 80% being singletons. The sample consisted of peripheral blood. The V call is TRBV13, the J call TRBJ1-1; 7 positions agree with TRBD1. The sequence came from a woman aged 55-69 years with acute or convalescent COVID-19. CDR3 sequence (DNA): TGTGCCAGCAGCTTAAGGGGGACAGTAGGAGCTTTCTTT. As protein: CASSLRGTVGAFF.